This is a list of T cell receptor beta chains from one sample in a study of T cell changes during pregnancy in multiple sclerosis. TCRdb's table, derived via immunoSEQ multiplex PCR, lists solely in-frame clones and lacks some. The sample gives some 120,000 clones, 90% to 95% of which show up once; less than 7.5% is in the top ten. The specimen was peripheral blood, collected before pregnancy. The origin of the receptors is a female donor with multiple sclerosis, enrolled in a pregnancy study. The CDR3 runs from the conserved cysteine through the conserved F or W. A D gene is named only where the DNA matches it firmly. Some rows mark clone size as missing; the rest say once, few, many or name a class of expanded clone.

V gene,J gene,D gene,clone size,CDR3 protein,CDR3 DNA
TRBV14,TRBJ2-1,TRBD2,NA,CASSQRLAGVNEQFF,TGTGCCAGCAGCCAGAGACTAGCGGGAGTGAATGAGCAGTTCTTC
TRBV27,TRBJ2-3,NA,NA,CASSLFPAGLSLTDTQYF,TGTGCCAGCAGTTTATTCCCGGCAGGACTCAGTTTAACAGATACGCAGTATTTT
TRBV10-3,TRBJ2-1,TRBD2,once,CAITGGAKNEQFF,TGTGCCATCACCGGGGGGGCCAAGAATGAGCAGTTCTTC
TRBV6-5,TRBJ1-1,TRBD1,NA,CASTLQGTSEAFF,TGTGCCAGCACTTTACAGGGGACGAGTGAAGCTTTCTTT
TRBV7-3,TRBJ2-7,NA,once,CASSLTGGGDYEQYF,TGTGCCAGCAGCTTAACAGGAGGGGGGGACTACGAGCAGTACTTC
TRBV10-2,TRBJ1-4,NA,NA,CATQGHPNEKLFF,TGCGCCACCCAGGGACACCCTAATGAAAAACTGTTTTTT
TRBV30,TRBJ2-7,NA,NA,CAWAHRALEQYF,TGTGCCTGGGCACACAGGGCCTTGGAGCAGTACTTC
TRBV19,TRBJ1-2,NA,NA,CASGSGRVNYGYTF,TGTGCCAGTGGGAGTGGACGGGTAAACTATGGCTACACCTTC
TRBV5-1,TRBJ1-2,NA,once,CASSAFSGANYGYTF,TGCGCCAGCAGCGCCTTCTCCGGGGCTAACTATGGCTACACCTTC
TRBV19,TRBJ1-5,NA,few,CASRASRGSADQPQHF,TGTGCCAGTAGGGCCTCCAGGGGTTCCGCGGATCAGCCCCAGCATTTT
TRBV7-7,TRBJ2-1,TRBD2,NA,CASSARTSGPLNEQFF,TGTGCCAGCAGTGCTCGGACTAGCGGCCCCCTCAATGAGCAGTTCTTC
TRBV9,TRBJ2-7,NA,NA,CASSVGGGVLYEQYF,TGTGCCAGCAGCGTAGGGGGAGGAGTCCTCTACGAGCAGTACTTC
TRBV7-3,TRBJ2-5,TRBD2,NA,CASSAGGETQYF,TGTGCCAGCAGCGCCGGGGGGGAGACCCAGTACTTC
TRBV9,TRBJ1-4,TRBD1,NA,CASSPGTGGNSANEKLFF,TGTGCCAGCAGCCCCGGGACAGGGGGCAACTCGGCTAATGAAAAACTGTTTTTT
TRBV11-2,TRBJ2-3,TRBD2,NA,CASSLALSGRASRTDTQYF,TGTGCCAGCAGCTTAGCTCTAAGCGGGAGGGCGTCTCGCACAGATACGCAGTATTTT
TRBV19,TRBJ1-6,TRBD1,few,CASSADRGNSPLHF,TGTGCCAGTAGTGCCGACAGGGGGAATTCACCCCTCCACTTT
TRBV5-1,TRBJ2-7,NA,NA,CASSESSYEQYF,TGCGCCAGCAGCGAGAGCTCCTACGAGCAGTACTTC
TRBV18,TRBJ1-1,NA,NA,CASSPPEGRGTEAFF,TGTGCCAGCTCACCACCGGAGGGGCGAGGCACTGAAGCTTTCTTT
TRBV7-3,TRBJ2-5,TRBD2,once,CASSLTGGAGETQYF,TGTGCCAGCAGCTTGACGGGGGGGGCGGGTGAGACCCAGTACTTC
TRBV19,TRBJ2-7,TRBD2,NA,CASSIVSGRSSYEQYF,TGTGCCAGTAGTATAGTCAGCGGGAGATCATCCTACGAGCAGTACTTC
TRBV5-1,TRBJ2-3,NA,NA,CASSPALRLAQYF,TGCGCCAGCAGCCCCGCTCTCCGGCTAGCGCAGTATTTT
TRBV5-4,TRBJ1-1,NA,NA,CASSLEPGLNTEAFF,TGTGCCAGCAGCTTGGAGCCAGGACTTAACACTGAAGCTTTCTTT
TRBV19,TRBJ1-1,NA,NA,CASSPGRGYNTEAFF,TGTGCCAGTAGTCCAGGGCGGGGATACAACACTGAAGCTTTCTTT
TRBV19,TRBJ1-1,NA,NA,CASSIGGTWEAFF,TGTGCCAGTAGTATTGGGGGGACCTGGGAAGCTTTCTTT
TRBV5-6,TRBJ2-5,NA,NA,CASSLAGHRTETQYF,TGTGCCAGCAGCTTGGCAGGACACCGGACAGAGACCCAGTACTTC
TRBV19,TRBJ2-2,NA,NA,CASSTPPAGELFF,TGTGCCAGTAGTACCCCTCCTGCCGGGGAGCTGTTTTTT